This TCR beta chain was found in a study of beta chain features in type 1 diabetes. Study background: Age, gender and cell yields were similar between patients and healthy donors. Points from the study as a whole: Within each of all four CD4+ subsets, Type 1 diabetes patients had TCRB CDR3s that were moderately but significantly shorter.

Every isolated RNA sample was fully reverse transcribed, so sequencing captured expressed TCRB transcripts. TCRdb's copy holds only in-frame clones and misses some; the assay was immunoSEQ multiplex PCR. This table holds about 620,000 clones, 15% found once. Of note for this clone: Its antigen is as yet unknown.

Averaging about 116 mL, one heparinised blood draw came from each individual donor. Stem cell-like memory, regulatory, central memory and naive CD4+ cells were sorted via CD45RO/CCR7/CD25/CD127/CD95/CD27. Germline CDR1 LGHNA, CDR2 YNFKEQ. Trimming removed 0 bases at V and 9 bases at J, with 9 bases between. CDR3 size: 13 residues. This TCR was recovered from a man aged 18-30 years in good health. V and J are TRBV4-2 and TRBJ2-1; D is unclear. Sequencing was carried out using naive CD4+ T cells from blood. CDR3 bases: TGTGCCAGCAGCCAAGACCTGGGTGTTGAGCAGTTCTTC. Residues: CASSQDLGVEQFF.